The rows below give T cell receptor beta chains drawn from one sample of a study of identical twins. TCRdb reanalysed the 5' RACE reads using MiXCR and keeps one entry per CDR3 protein. The sample holds some 710,000 distinct CDR3 sequences, approximately 6% seen once. Sequencing input: naive T cells sorted from blood. The origin of the receptors is a young man in good health. CDR3s include the opening cysteine and the closing phenylalanine or tryptophan. A D gene is named only where the DNA matches it firmly. Expanded clones are given a class, and other clones once, few, many or no size at all.

TRBJ1-2 TRBV7-9 few 14 - CASSLAPPVYGYTF TGTGCCAGCAGCTTAGCCCCACCCGTGTATGGCTACACCTTC
TRBJ2-5 TRBV12-3/TRBV12-4 few 14 - CASRTSGARGTQYF TGTGCCAGCAGAACGTCGGGAGCGCGGGGGACCCAGTACTTC
TRBJ2-7 TRBV27 many 12 - CASPRGPYEQYF TGTGCCAGCCCCAGGGGACCCTACGAGCAGTACTTC
TRBJ2-7 TRBV12-3/TRBV12-4 many 16 TRBD2 CASCFAIGTSSREQYF TGTGCCAGCTGTTTTGCAATCGGGACTAGTTCAAGGGAGCAGTACTTC
TRBJ2-1 TRBV20-1 many 13 - CSARDGPYNEQFF TGCAGTGCTAGAGACGGGCCCTACAATGAGCAGTTCTTC
TRBJ2-2 TRBV29-1 many 12 TRBD1 CSVYRGTGELFF TGCAGCGTATACAGGGGAACCGGGGAGCTGTTTTTT
TRBJ2-5 TRBV24-1 - 12 - CATSGSRETQYF TGTGCCACCAGTGGGTCTCGGGAGACCCAGTACTTC
TRBJ2-3 TRBV9 many 15 - CASSLIAARTDTQYF TGTGCCAGCAGCCTAATAGCGGCCCGCACAGATACGCAGTATTTT
TRBJ2-6 TRBV27 - 16 - CASSLTKSSGANVLTF TGTGCCAGCAGTTTAACGAAAAGCTCTGGGGCCAACGTCCTGACTTTC
TRBJ1-1 TRBV9 few 17 TRBD1 CASSEGQGTMMNTEAFF TGTGCCAGCAGCGAAGGACAGGGAACAATGATGAACACTGAAGCTTTCTTT
TRBJ2-1 TRBV5-4 - 17 TRBD1 CASSLLWAGTGNNEQFF TGTGCCAGCAGCTTGTTATGGGCGGGGACAGGGAACAATGAGCAGTTCTTC